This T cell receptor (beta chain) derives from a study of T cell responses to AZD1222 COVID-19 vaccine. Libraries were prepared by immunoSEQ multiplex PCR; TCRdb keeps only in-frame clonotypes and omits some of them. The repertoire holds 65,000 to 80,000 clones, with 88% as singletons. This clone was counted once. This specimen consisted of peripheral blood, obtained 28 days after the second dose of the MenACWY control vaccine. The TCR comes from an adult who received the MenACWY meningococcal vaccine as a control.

The CDR3 nucleotides read TGTGCCTGGAGCTCGGGGTACGAGCAGTACTTC. This encodes CAWSSGYEQYF. The V gene is TRBV30, the J gene TRBJ2-7; the D gene is possibly TRBD2 (5 bases). CDR1 is GTSNPN and CDR2 is SVGIG in the germline V gene (reference sequence). CDR3 length: 11 residues. The V end lost 3 bases, the J end lost 4 bases, and 7 bases lay between the germline ends.